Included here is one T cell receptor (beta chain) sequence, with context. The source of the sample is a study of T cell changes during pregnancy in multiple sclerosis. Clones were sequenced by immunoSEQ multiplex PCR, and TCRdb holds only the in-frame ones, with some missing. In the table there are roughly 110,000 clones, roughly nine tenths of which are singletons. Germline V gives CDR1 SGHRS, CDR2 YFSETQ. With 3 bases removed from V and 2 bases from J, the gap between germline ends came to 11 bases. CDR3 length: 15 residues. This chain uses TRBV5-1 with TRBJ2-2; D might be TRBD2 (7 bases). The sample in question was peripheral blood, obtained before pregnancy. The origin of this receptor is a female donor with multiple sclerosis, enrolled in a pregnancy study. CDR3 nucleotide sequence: TGCGCCAGCAGCTCCGGGGGGCCCAACACCGGGGAGCTGTTTTTT. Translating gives CASSSGGPNTGELFF.